The 14 T cell receptor beta chains listed next were all sequenced from one sample in a study of cytomegalovirus exposure and HLA in healthy donors. Researchers ran the PCR with 60 Vbeta and 13 Jbeta primers. Assay used: immunoSEQ multiplex PCR; TCRdb lists only in-frame clones, some missing. Of some 240,000 clones in the sample, roughly 91% are singletons; the top ten hold 1.7%. The sequenced sample was PBMCs. The receptors stem from a girl under 10 years old in good health and CMV-seronegative.

The count of this clone is one. The chain is built from TRBV15 and TRBJ2-3; D ambiguous. Trimming shortened V by 0 bases and J by 2 bases, and 15 bases separated the two germline ends. The germline V gene has CDR1 LNHNV and CDR2 YYDKDF (reference sequence). This CDR3 has 17 residues. CDR3 bases: TGTGCCACCAGCAGAGATACCCAGTTACTACTCACAGATACGCAGTATTTT. Amino acid sequence: CATSRDTQLLLTDTQYF. Together with reference TRBV15 and TRBJ2-3, the CDR3 gives the full variable domain: DAMVIQNPRYQVTQFGKPVTLSCSQTLNHNVMYWYQQKSSQAPKLLFHYYDKDFNNEADTPDNFQSRRPNTSFCFLDIRSPGLGDTAMYLCATSRDTQLLLTDTQYFGPGTRLTVL.

The chain is built from TRBV10-3 and TRBJ2-5; 9 positions match TRBD2. TRBJ2-7 matches the DNA end more closely, so the J call is doubtful. Germline values: CDR1 ENHRY, CDR2 SYGVKD. The CDR3 has 16 residues. CDR3 in amino acids: CAISERASGITYEQYF. DNA of the CDR3: TGTGCCATCAGTGAGAGGGCTAGCGGGATTACCTACGAGCAGTACTTC.

V usage is TRBV2 and J usage is TRBJ2-7; D is possibly TRBD2 (6 bases). The ends were cut back, 11 bases at V and 1 base at J, with 12 bases in the middle. The CDR3 sequence is 12 residues long. CDR1 and CDR2 (germline): SNHLY, FYNNEI. CDR3: CASRRDSYEQYF. As DNA, the CDR3 is TGTGCCTCACGGAGGGATTCCTACGAGCAGTACTTC.

This clone has a single count. The chain uses TRBV29-1 and TRBJ2-1, with 8 bases identical to TRBD1. Trimming at V came to 5 bases and at J to 9 bases, leaving 3 bases not matched to a gene. The CDR3 consists of 11 residues. In germline, CDR1 is SQVTM, CDR2 ANQGSEA. DNA of the CDR3: TGCAGCGTTCCACAGGGGGTTGAGCAGTTCTTC. Translating it yields CSVPQGVEQFF.

The J gene is TRBJ1-5, the V gene TRBV2, with 7 bases matching TRBD1. From germline, CDR1 is SNHLY and CDR2 FYNNEI. The CDR3 extends over 16 amino acids. J was trimmed by 0 bases and V by 3 bases; bases with no gene match: 5. CDR3 DNA: TGTGCCAGCAGTGATGGGACAGCAAGTAGCAATCAGCCCCAGCATTTT. Its protein product is CASSDGTASSNQPQHF. Filled out from reference TRBV2 and TRBJ1-5, the complete variable domain reads EPEVTQTPSHQVTQMGQEVILRCVPISNHLYFYWYRQILGQKVEFLVSFYNNEISEKSEIFDDQFSVERPDGSNFTLKIRSTKLEDSAMYFCASSDGTASSNQPQHFGDGTRLSIL.

This clone was seen a single time. V and J are TRBV28 and TRBJ1-6; D unresolved. The CDR3 length is 17 residues. CDR1 and CDR2 (germline): MDHEN, SYDVKM. Trimming pared 3 bases from V and 1 base from J, leaving 13 bases between. Here the CDR3 DNA reads TGTGCCAGCAGTTTCACCCGGACTAGGTCCTATAATTCACCCCTCCACTTT. Residues: CASSFTRTRSYNSPLHF. Full variable domain (outside the CDR3, taken from reference TRBV28 and TRBJ1-6): DVKVTQSSRYLVKRTGEKVFLECVQDMDHENMFWYRQDPGLGLRLIYFSYDVKMKEKGDIPEGYSVSREKKERFSLILESASTNQTSMYLCASSFTRTRSYNSPLHFGNGTRLTVT.

The chain carries TRBV7-9 and TRBJ2-3; TRBD2 matches at 14 bases. After removal of 5 bases from V and 5 bases from J, the junction contained 6 bases not matched to a gene. This CDR3 comprises 16 residues. CDR1 is SEHNR and CDR2 is FQNEAQ in the germline V gene (reference sequence). This CDR3 is CASSLRTSGGLDTQYF. The CDR3 nucleotides are TGTGCCAGCAGCCTCCGGACTAGCGGGGGGTTAGATACGCAGTATTTT.

Only one count was recorded for this clone. This rearrangement joins TRBV25-1 to TRBJ1-2; D is ambiguous. V was shortened by 0 bases and J by 4 bases, with 18 bases between the two germline ends. The germline V gene encodes CDR1 MGHDK and CDR2 SYGVNS. The CDR3 has 17 residues. DNA of the CDR3: TGTGCCAGCAGTGAATACCCGGCGGGAAGAGGGAGCTATGGCTACACCTTC. Its translation is CASSEYPAGRGSYGYTF.

To note about this clone: The sample has other DNA sequences that encode this CDR3 too. The chain employs TRBV19 and TRBJ1-2; possibly TRBD1 for D (6 bases). CDR3 length: 15 amino acids. The germline gives CDR1 LNHDA, CDR2 SQIVND (reference sequence). V was trimmed by 10 bases and J by 3 bases, leaving 21 bases between them. CDR3 region: CATTGTPSDYYGYTF. The CDR3 DNA reads as TGTGCCACCACCGGGACACCATCCGACTACTATGGCTACACCTTC.

The genes are TRBV29-1 and TRBJ2-2; D may be TRBD2 (5 bases). CDR3 size: 15 residues. Trimming took 3 bases from V and 4 from J, leaving 15 bases between them. Germline V lookup: CDR1 SQVTM, CDR2 ANQGSEA. The CDR3 spells CSVDSRERSTGELFF. CDR3 nucleotide sequence: TGCAGCGTTGATTCGAGGGAGCGAAGCACCGGGGAGCTGTTTTTT.

The chain couples TRBV28 to TRBJ2-1; 14 positions match TRBD2. The CDR3 consists of 14 residues. V gave up 5 bases and J gave up 7 bases; unmatched junction bases: 1. Germline values: CDR1 MDHEN, CDR2 SYDVKM. The CDR3 DNA reads as TGTGCCAGCAGTCGGACTAGCGGGAGGAATGAGCAGTTCTTC. Residues: CASSRTSGRNEQFF.

This chain connects TRBV5-5 to TRBJ2-7; D might be TRBD1 (6 bases). CDR3 length equals 17 residues. Germline V gene lookup returns CDR1 SGHKS and CDR2 YYEKEE (reference sequence). The germline V and J ends were trimmed by 1 base and 0 bases, with 17 bases remaining between them. CDR3 region: CASSLWGPGVPSYEQYF. The DNA for the CDR3 is TGTGCCAGCAGCTTGTGGGGCCCAGGGGTCCCCTCCTACGAGCAGTACTTC.

The rearrangement links TRBV19 to TRBJ2-3; no clear D gene. The CDR3 covers 12 residues. Germline values: CDR1 LNHDA, CDR2 SQIVND (reference sequence). The V end lost 3 bases, the J end lost 7 bases, and 8 bases lay between the germline ends. CDR3 sequence: CASSIPSNTQYF. The CDR3 DNA reads TGTGCCAGTAGTATCCCCTCTAATACGCAGTATTTT.

The rearrangement joins TRBV28 to TRBJ1-5; D call uncertain. Deletions cut 4 bases from V and 6 bases from J, with 4 bases between. Germline V lookup: CDR1 MDHEN, CDR2 SYDVKM. CDR3 length equals 11 residues. The CDR3 DNA reads as TGTGCCAGCAGTTCTGTTCAGCCCCAGCATTTT. It is translated as CASSSVQPQHF.